This T cell receptor beta chain was identified in a study of blood T cell repertoires in COVID-19 (dated by TCRdb to 2018 to 2020). At the level of the whole study: Samples from collaborators originated in the United States, Italy and Spain and spanned both the acute and convalescent phases of COVID-19. The prospective study material was composed of cDNA or gDNA derived from T cells, B-cell-depleted T cells, or PBMCs. The dataset comprised deeply sampled blood TCRbeta repertoires from subjects exposed to, actively infected with, or recovered from COVID-19. The repertoires were made available in a free public database intended to serve as a resource for research on the immune response to SARS-CoV-2. The samples were drawn from the first 160 participants of the ongoing ImmuneRACE study and from 1,254 subjects provided by 6 global collaborators. A de-identified subject ID, COVID-19 status, age in years and sex were almost always included in the sample metadata. Where available, HLA class I and class II types were obtained from metadata supplied by the sample provider rather than from assay-based typing. General study outcomes and caveats: The amount of clinical and demographic metadata varied by source and participant and was provided uncurated.

With respect to this clone: What this receptor recognizes is not known. No much larger clone exists at a distance of one base, and base qualities are not known.

TCRbeta CDR3 regions were amplified from genomic DNA by means of the immunoSEQ Assay, a bias-controlled multiplex PCR. The authors' analysis ran thus. Within the assay, amplification of reference gene primers was used to estimate how many nucleated cells each sample contained. Sequence reads were collapsed and filtered to measure the absolute abundance of every unique TCRbeta CDR3 rearrangement. For each sample, productive Simpson clonality was calculated as the square root of Simpson's diversity index across productive rearrangements. TCRdb mirrors the immuneACCESS table, restricted to in-frame sequences. Some clones are absent from its copies; in checked studies, under half trace to an unresolved V gene, and the reason for the others is unknown. V, J and clone size derive from that table, while D and trimming were established from the DNA sequence. This sample has 130,000 or so clones in its table, and 70% to 90% of those were observed once. The ten largest clones take up 2% to 2.5% of the sample.

Collaborating institutions collected whole blood in K2EDTA tubes following their own protocols. For TCRbeta analysis, collaborator samples were shipped as frozen whole blood, as isolated PBMCs, or as DNA extracted from either sample type. The CDR3 starts with the cysteine, ends with the phenylalanine, and has 14 residues. The CDR3 DNA has 42 bases and is translated from base 1. CDR1 and CDR2 (SGHDT, YYEEEE) derive from the germline V gene. The germline ends are 15 bases apart after V is trimmed by 4 bases and J by 5 bases. This sequence was found in a man between 65 and 80 years old with active COVID-19. The V gene is TRBV5-6 and the J gene is TRBJ2-5; a tentative D match to TRBD1 spans 6 bases. Specimen: peripheral blood. The nucleotides read TGTGCCAGCAGCCCTATCCAGGGGTTGGAGACCCAGTACTTC. It translates to CASSPIQGLETQYF.